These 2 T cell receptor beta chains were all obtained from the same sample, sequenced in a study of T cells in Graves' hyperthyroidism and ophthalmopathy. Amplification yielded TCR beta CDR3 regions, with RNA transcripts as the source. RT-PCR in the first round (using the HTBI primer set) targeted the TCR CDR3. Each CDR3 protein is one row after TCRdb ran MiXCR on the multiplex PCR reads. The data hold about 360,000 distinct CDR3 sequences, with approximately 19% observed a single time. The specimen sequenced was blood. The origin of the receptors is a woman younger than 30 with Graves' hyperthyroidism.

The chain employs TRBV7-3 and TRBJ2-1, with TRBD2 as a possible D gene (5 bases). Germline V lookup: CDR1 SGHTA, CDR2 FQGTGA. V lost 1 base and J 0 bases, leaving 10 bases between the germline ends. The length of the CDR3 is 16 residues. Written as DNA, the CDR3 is TGTGCCAGCAGCTTAAAAGTTCGGGACTCCTACAATGAGCAGTTCTTC. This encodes CASSLKVRDSYNEQFF.

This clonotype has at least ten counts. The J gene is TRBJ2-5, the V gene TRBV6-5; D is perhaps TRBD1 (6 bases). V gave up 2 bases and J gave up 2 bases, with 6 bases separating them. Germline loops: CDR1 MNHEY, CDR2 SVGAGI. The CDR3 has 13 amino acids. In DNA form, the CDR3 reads TGTGCCAGCAGTTACCAGGGGCAAGAGACCCAGTACTTC. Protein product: CASSYQGQETQYF.